Below, 20 T cell receptor beta chains from the same sample are listed, as sequenced in a study of molecular identifiers for immune sequencing clone quantification. Using its own MiXCR run on the PCR reads, TCRdb lists one record per CDR3 protein. The data hold about 510,000 distinct CDR3 sequences, with 20% to 25% observed a single time. The sample consisted of naive CD8+ T cells from blood, with Jurkat cell RNA spiked in. The sample's subset: FACS-sorted CD8+CD4-CCR7+CD45RA+ naive T cells. The receptors derive from a human donor in good health. Some libraries in this study had Jurkat cell RNA spiked in.

Many counts were recorded for this clonotype. V is TRBV2 and J is TRBJ2-1; no firm D call. Between the trimmed V and J ends, which lost 5 bases and 8 bases, there was a span of 4 bases. Germline CDR1 and CDR2: SNHLY and FYNNEI. The CDR3 totals 10 residues. CDR3 sequence: CASSKDEQFF. CDR3 bases: TGTGCCAGCAGTAAGGATGAGCAGTTCTTC.

V and J are TRBV19 and TRBJ1-5; tentatively, D is TRBD1 (5 bases). With 7 bases removed from V and 0 bases from J, the gap between germline ends came to 13 bases. This CDR3 has 15 amino acids. The germline V gene has CDR1 LNHDA and CDR2 SQIVND (reference sequence). CDR3: CASKVGLRSNQPQHF. The DNA for the CDR3 is TGTGCCAGTAAGGTGGGACTGCGTAGCAATCAGCCCCAGCATTTT.

This clonotype has more than one count but fewer than ten. The CDR3 nucleotides read TGTGCCAGCAGTTCACACAGGGGCACTGAAGCTTTCTTT. Translating it yields CASSSHRGTEAFF. The chain combines TRBV28 with TRBJ1-1, with 7 bases lining up with TRBD1. With 4 bases clipped from V and 4 bases from J, the junction kept 3 bases outside the gene matches. CDR1 and CDR2 (germline): MDHEN, SYDVKM. The CDR3 runs to 13 residues.

This clonotype was seen at least ten times. The gene calls are TRBV5-4 and TRBJ1-1; D gene uncertain. V lost 5 bases and J 10 bases, leaving 21 bases between the germline ends. The CDR3 is 14 amino acids. Germline V gives CDR1 SGHNT, CDR2 YYREEE (reference sequence). The CDR3 region has the DNA TGTGCCAGCAGTCAGCTGGAGGATAGGGATATAGCTTTCTTT. Protein sequence: CASSQLEDRDIAFF.

The chain carries TRBV12-3 or TRBV12-4 and TRBJ2-3; D remains unclear. V lost 5 bases to trimming and J lost 2 bases, with 8 bases between them. The CDR3 extends over 13 amino acids. The CDR3 region is CASSPLLTDTQYF. Written as DNA, the CDR3 is TGTGCCAGCAGTCCCCTACTCACAGATACGCAGTATTTT.

This clonotype occurred a few times. This chain connects TRBV28 to TRBJ2-7; D gene unclear. The CDR3 extends over 15 amino acids. Germline V gene lookup returns CDR1 MDHEN and CDR2 SYDVKM. V was clipped by 2 bases and J by 1 base, with 12 bases between them. The CDR3 reads CASSLGRVESYEQYF. DNA for the CDR3: TGTGCCAGCAGTTTAGGTAGGGTAGAATCCTACGAGCAGTACTTC.

The chain links TRBV12-3 or TRBV12-4 to TRBJ1-5; a possible D gene is TRBD1 (6 bases). V lost 6 bases, J lost 6 bases, and 12 bases lay in between. The length of the CDR3 is 13 residues. CDR3 amino acids: CASSPWGAQPQHF. In DNA, the CDR3 is TGTGCCAGCAGCCCGTGGGGGGCTCAGCCCCAGCATTTT.

The chain links TRBV11-2 to TRBJ2-3, with 9 bases aligning to TRBD1. The CDR3 length is 13 residues. The ends lost 6 bases at V and 4 bases at J; junction bases unmatched: 2. Germline V gene sequence: CDR1 SGHAT, CDR2 FQNNGV. The CDR3 DNA reads TGTGCCAGCAGACGACAGGGGGCAGATACGCAGTATTTT. Translation: CASRRQGADTQYF.

Notes on this clonotype: Sequence at one end of the junction differs from germline and may be a read error. This rearrangement joins TRBV6-2 or TRBV6-3 to TRBJ2-5; TRBD2 aligns across 7 bases. Germline V gives CDR1 MNHEY, CDR2 SVGEGT. The CDR3 runs 13 residues. The CDR3 nucleotides are TGTGCCAGCACCATGGGGGGGGTCGGGACCCAGTGCTTC. Translating gives CASTMGGVGTQCF.

Note on this clonotype: A much more abundant neighbour one base away suggests this may be a read error. The chain recombines TRBV10-3 with TRBJ2-1, with TRBD1 as a possible D gene (6 bases). Germline CDR1 is ENHRY and CDR2 is SYGVKD. The V end was cut by 11 bases, the J end by 0 bases, with 14 bases between. The CDR3 is 14 amino acids. CDR3 DNA: TGTGCCGTCAAGGGGGTGAGCTCCTACAATGAGCAGTTCTTC. Translated: CAVKGVSSYNEQFF.

The DNA for the CDR3 is TGCAGCGTTGGGGGAGTCGTTGGACTAGCGGGACCACCCCAGGGCACAGATACGCAGTATTTT. Protein: CSVGGVVGLAGPPQGTDTQYF. The V and J genes are TRBV29-1 and TRBJ2-3; 12 nucleotides align to TRBD2. Germline trimming cut 4 bases from V and 1 base from J; bases unmatched to any gene: 21. The germline CDR1 and CDR2 sequences are SQVTM and ANQGSEA. CDR3 length: 21 amino acids.

Worth noting for this clonotype: A much larger clone lies a single base off, so this may be a read error. The chain joins TRBV28 to TRBJ2-7; D is tentatively TRBD1 or TRBD2 (5 bases each). This CDR3 is 14 amino acids long. The germline V gene has CDR1 MDHEN and CDR2 SYDVKM. The CDR3: CGSSLKGPAYEQYF. CDR3 DNA: TGTGGCAGCAGTTTAAAGGGACCGGCCTACGAGCAGTACTTC.

The chain uses TRBV28 and TRBJ2-7; D ambiguous. The CDR3 has 21 amino acids. Germline CDR1 MDHEN, CDR2 SYDVKM. Deletions cut 6 bases from V and 3 bases from J, with 36 bases between. CDR3 amino acids: CASSPGRAPIQNPLRDYEQYF. The CDR3 DNA sequence: TGTGCCAGCAGCCCCGGAAGGGCACCTATCCAAAACCCCCTAAGGGACTACGAGCAGTACTTC.

Worth noting for this clonotype: One end of the junction is discordant with germline, which a read error may explain. The gene calls are TRBV6-2 or TRBV6-3 and TRBJ2-1; TRBD2 matches 12 bases. CDR3 size: 16 residues. Germline V gene data show CDR1 as MNHEY and CDR2 as SVGEGT. In DNA form, the CDR3 reads TGTGTCAGCAGTTACCGAACTAGCGGGGGGAGGAATGAGCAGTTCTTC. It yields the protein CVSSYRTSGGRNEQFF.

This clonotype was observed many times. The chain couples TRBV6-5 to TRBJ1-5, with a possible D match to TRBD1 (5 bases). Trimming took 2 bases from V and 6 from J, leaving 11 bases between them. The CDR3 has 14 residues. Germline V gives CDR1 MNHEY, CDR2 SVGAGI. The CDR3 loop is CASSYGQGGQPQHF. DNA for the CDR3: TGTGCCAGCAGTTACGGGCAGGGTGGTCAGCCCCAGCATTTT.

This clonotype was detected many times. V and J are TRBV12-3 or TRBV12-4 and TRBJ1-5; 12 bases are shared with TRBD1. The CDR3 has 16 residues. Trimming removed 8 bases from V and 6 bases from J; junction bases left unmatched: 11. The CDR3 nucleotides read TGTGCCAGCGGCCACACTGGGACAGGGGGCTTTCAGCCCCAGCATTTT. Its translation is CASGHTGTGGFQPQHF.

About this clonotype itself: The junction shows a germline mismatch at one end, possibly a read error. V is TRBV6-1 and J is TRBJ2-3; TRBD2 aligns across 7 bases. Germline V lookup: CDR1 MNHNS, CDR2 SASEGT. CDR3 size: 16 residues. CDR3 loop: CASSEAEGGPTDAQYF. In DNA, the CDR3 is TGTGCCAGCAGTGAAGCAGAGGGAGGGCCCACAGATGCGCAGTATTTT.

This clonotype was counted between two and nine times. This chain connects TRBV12-3 or TRBV12-4 to TRBJ2-1, with TRBD2 as a possible D gene (6 bases). Trimming removed 6 bases at V and 4 bases at J, with 13 bases between. The CDR3 contains 14 residues. This CDR3 is CASSSRLDYNEQFF. CDR3 coding DNA: TGTGCCAGCAGCTCCCGACTAGATTACAATGAGCAGTTCTTC.

This clonotype occurred a few times. The chain employs TRBV4-3 and TRBJ2-7, with D uncertain. The CDR3 runs 14 residues. Trimming removed 1 base at V and 4 bases at J, with 11 bases between. Germline V gene sequence: CDR1 LGHNA, CDR2 YSLEER. The CDR3 reads CASSQASRGYEQYF. CDR3 in DNA: TGCGCCAGCAGCCAAGCTAGTCGTGGGTACGAGCAGTACTTC.

For this clonotype: This may be a read error: a much more frequent sequence differs by one nucleotide. This chain links TRBV4-3 with TRBJ2-7; D remains ambiguous. The germline V gene encodes CDR1 LGHNA and CDR2 YSLEER. The CDR3 is made up of 15 amino acids. The CDR3 coding sequence is TGCGCCAGCAGCCAAGAGGTTACGAGGTACTACGAGCAGTGCTTC. It translates to CASSQEVTRYYEQCF.